This passage covers 11 T cell receptor beta chains from one sample sequenced in a study of low-dose radiotherapy and immunotherapy resistance in tumors. Specified time point: before trial treatment. Both TCRalpha and TCRbeta chains were reverse transcribed with V-gene-specific primers. The authors amplified TCRs for about 20 PCR cycles with a constant-region primer and a V-primer adapter. TCRdb passed the reads through MiXCR, listing each CDR3 protein once. The sample has 75,000 to 95,000 distinct CDR3 sequences; 18% are singletons. Sample: PBMCs, taken before treatment. The receptor source for this set is a male donor with prostate cancer.

This clonotype was recorded at least ten times. The V gene is TRBV6-6, the J gene TRBJ2-7; 7 bases map to TRBD2. With V trimmed by 7 bases and J by 6 bases, 27 bases remained unmatched. The germline V gene encodes CDR1 MNHNY and CDR2 SVGAGI (reference sequence). The CDR3 loop spans 19 amino acids. This CDR3 reads CASTTRGGARDALWGEQYF. In nucleotides, the CDR3 is TGTGCCAGCACCACGCGGGGAGGGGCCAGGGACGCACTATGGGGCGAGCAGTACTTC.

This clonotype was observed many times. V gene TRBV13 combines with J gene TRBJ1-3; D is undetermined. In germline, CDR1 is PRHDT, CDR2 FYEKMQ (reference sequence). There are 15 residues in the CDR3. V lost 3 bases and J lost 0, with 9 bases in between. The CDR3, as DNA: TGTGCCAGCAGCTTCGGCGGCCCCTCTGGAAACACCATATATTTT. Translated, it gives CASSFGGPSGNTIYF.

This clonotype was picked up many times. The CDR3 reads CAISEPGQGRNSPLHF. In nucleotides, the CDR3 is TGTGCCATCAGTGAACCGGGACAGGGGCGTAATTCACCCCTCCACTTT. The chain joins TRBV10-3 to TRBJ1-6; 10 nucleotides line up with TRBD1. This CDR3 region has 16 residues. V lost 3 bases, J lost 6 bases, and 5 bases stayed unmatched. CDR1 and CDR2 from the germline V gene are ENHRY and SYGVKD.

This clonotype occurred many times. The J gene is TRBJ2-2, the V gene TRBV4-3; 7 nucleotides match TRBD1. V shed 0 bases and J 5 bases; nucleotides not matched to a gene: 3. This CDR3 region has 15 residues. The germline gives CDR1 LGHNA, CDR2 YSLEER. CDR3 nucleotide sequence: TGCGCCAGCAGCCAAGAAGGGGGCAGGACCGGGGAGCTGTTTTTT. Its translation: CASSQEGGRTGELFF.

This clonotype occurred many times. V is TRBV19 and J is TRBJ1-2; 8 bases match TRBD1. V dropped 3 bases and J dropped 4; count of bases not matched to a gene: 13. Germline lookup yields CDR1 LNHDA and CDR2 SQIVND (reference sequence). The CDR3 has 17 residues. CDR3 in amino acids: CASSIGDRKRGLYGYTF. Here the CDR3 DNA reads TGTGCCAGTAGTATTGGGGACAGGAAGAGGGGCCTCTATGGCTACACCTTC.

This clonotype appeared many times. The rearrangement uses TRBV4-1 and TRBJ2-7, with 10 positions matching TRBD2. J lost 3 bases, V lost 4 bases, and 12 bases had no gene match. CDR3 size: 17 residues. The germline CDR1 and CDR2 sequences are MGHRA and YSYEKL. The CDR3 DNA follows: TGCGCCAGCAGCCCAAATGCCGGACTAGCGGAGAACTACGAGCAGTACTTC. Translating it yields CASSPNAGLAENYEQYF.

Comments on this clonotype: A far larger clone differs by one base, so this is likely a read error. The V call is TRBV11-2, the J call TRBJ2-4, with D perhaps matching TRBD2 (6 bases). This CDR3 has 16 amino acids. Germline values: CDR1 SGHAT, CDR2 FQNNGV. As DNA, the CDR3 is TGTGCCAGCAGCCTGAGGAGGGGTATTGGCAAAAGCATTCAGTACTTC. Protein: CASSLRRGIGKSIQYF.

The chain is built from TRBV2 and TRBJ1-5; 9 nucleotides agree with TRBD1. From germline, CDR1 is SNHLY and CDR2 FYNNEI. The CDR3 consists of 15 residues. The V gene end was trimmed by 6 bases and the J gene end by 3 bases; junction bases not matched to a gene: 6. The CDR3 region is CASRGDRVNNQPQHF. CDR3 nucleotide sequence: TGTGCCAGCAGAGGGGACAGGGTGAACAATCAGCCCCAGCATTTT.

This clonotype was observed a handful of times. The chain joins TRBV6-5 to TRBJ1-1; D unresolved. This CDR3 contains 14 residues. In germline, CDR1 is MNHEY, CDR2 SVGAGI. V dropped 7 bases and J dropped 1 base, with 13 bases sitting between them. CDR3 sequence (DNA): TGTGCCAGCACTTTAAAGGACGGGAACACTGAAGCTTTCTTT. Its protein is CASTLKDGNTEAFF.

This clonotype was counted at least ten times. The rearrangement joins TRBV2 to TRBJ1-1, with 11 bases matching TRBD1. Trimming removed 7 bases from V and 0 bases from J; junction bases left unmatched: 4. The CDR3 has 15 amino acids. Germline values: CDR1 SNHLY, CDR2 FYNNEI. As DNA, the CDR3 is TGTGCCAGCAATGGACAGGGGGCGTTGAACACTGAAGCTTTCTTT. It translates to CASNGQGALNTEAFF.

V is TRBV21-1 and J is TRBJ2-7; the table's D gene call, TRBD2, was not cross checked with the DNA. TRBV21-1 is given as a pseudogene. The CDR3 totals 16 residues. Here the CDR3 DNA reads TGTGCCAGCAGTGTCACGGGCGGTAGGACTACCTACGAGCAGTACTTC. Translation: CASSVTGGRTTYEQYF.